The T cell receptor (beta chain) under discussion was sequenced for a study of cytomegalovirus exposure and HLA in healthy donors. Study-wide results and limits: Some V segments could not be told apart, so they were left out, TRBV6-2 and TRBV6-3 among them. Association of a missense DCLRE1C variant with TCR beta V- and J-gene trimming was reported in a later analysis. Using a false discovery rate of 0.05, a later analysis showed that 16,951 TCR beta sequences were associated with HLA alleles. More clonal expansion characterized HLA-associated TCR beta chains than equally common others in a later analysis.

CDR1 SGHRS and CDR2 YFSETQ come from the germline V gene. The CDR3 totals 14 residues. J was trimmed by 10 bases and V by 1 base; bases with no gene match: 4. A few counts support this clone. Antigen: not known. PCR amplification relied on 60 Vbeta primers (plus 13 Jbeta primers). The repertoire was sequenced with immunoSEQ multiplex PCR; TCRdb's copy has only in-frame clones and lacks some. The sample shows about 110,000 clones, about 70% of them seen only once. The sequence was collected from a young man in good health and CMV-seronegative. What was sequenced was PBMCs. This chain joins TRBV5-1 and TRBJ1-6, with 8 nucleotides matching TRBD1. The CDR3 loop reads CASSLRTGKSPLHF. CDR3 bases: TGCGCCAGCAGCTTGAGGACAGGGAAGTCACCCCTCCACTTT.